These 20 T cell receptor beta chains were all obtained from the same sample, sequenced in a study of T cell changes during pregnancy in multiple sclerosis. Some clones are missing from TCRdb's copy, which holds only in-frame ones; the method was immunoSEQ multiplex PCR. The sample yields about 49,000 clones, 85% to 95% seen once. Sample: CD8+ T cells from peripheral blood mononuclear cells, taken before pregnancy. Source of these receptors: a female donor with multiple sclerosis, enrolled in a pregnancy study.

The V and J genes are TRBV11-2 and TRBJ2-1; 9 bases line up with TRBD2. The germline V gene encodes CDR1 SGHAT and CDR2 FQNNGV. This CDR3 spans 15 amino acids. Trimming removed 4 bases from V and 10 bases from J; junction bases left unmatched: 11. The CDR3 DNA reads TGTGCCAGCAGCTCTGGTAGCGGGAGCCTGCGGGAGCAGTTCTTC. Encoded protein: CASSSGSGSLREQFF.

V is TRBV5-1 and J is TRBJ2-3, with D possibly being TRBD2 (6 bases). The germline gives CDR1 SGHRS, CDR2 YFSETQ. Trimming removed 4 bases at V and 6 bases at J, with 21 bases between. This CDR3 is 16 amino acids long. The chain's CDR3 is CASSTAIVEAGDTQYF. Here the CDR3 DNA reads TGCGCCAGCAGCACTGCAATAGTAGAAGCGGGCGATACGCAGTATTTT.

V gene TRBV5-1 combines with J gene TRBJ2-3, with D perhaps matching TRBD1 (6 bases). The germline CDR1 and CDR2 sequences are SGHRS and YFSETQ. The V gene lost 2 bases and the J gene lost 4 bases, with 14 bases spanning the gap. This CDR3 has 15 residues. DNA for the CDR3: TGCGCCAGCAGCTTAACGGGACACTGGGCAGATACGCAGTATTTT. Translation: CASSLTGHWADTQYF.

The chain is built from TRBV9 and TRBJ2-7; the match to TRBD1 covers 11 bases. The CDR3 consists of 14 residues. V lost 3 bases to trimming and J lost 5 bases; unmatched junction nucleotides: 4. Per germline, CDR1 SGDLS and CDR2 YYNGEE. CDR3 in amino acids: CASSDGQGANEQYF. CDR3 DNA: TGTGCCAGCAGCGACGGACAGGGGGCTAACGAGCAGTACTTC.

The rearrangement joins TRBV4-1 to TRBJ2-7; a weak D match, TRBD2 (5 bases). The germline CDR1 and CDR2 sequences are MGHRA and YSYEKL. This CDR3 is built from 15 residues. Trimming took 0 bases from V and 3 from J, leaving 12 bases between them. For the CDR3, the DNA is TGCGCCAGCAGCCAAGATAAGTGGGAGAACTACGAGCAGTACTTC. This gives the protein CASSQDKWENYEQYF.

The chain is built from TRBV4-1 and TRBJ1-2, with no clear D. V was pared by 1 base and J by 0 bases, with 9 bases between. CDR3 length equals 15 residues. CDR1 is MGHRA and CDR2 is YSYEKL in the germline V gene. The CDR3 bases are TGCGCCAGCAGCCAAGCAGGCCTTTCTAACTATGGCTACACCTTC. It encodes CASSQAGLSNYGYTF.

The chain uses TRBV5-6 and TRBJ1-2, with 7 bases fitting TRBD1. The CDR3 spans 14 residues. Trimming at V came to 2 bases and at J to 3 bases, leaving 4 bases not matched to a gene. CDR1 SGHDT and CDR2 YYEEEE come from the germline V gene. CDR3 loop: CASSFDTGDYGYTF. DNA for the CDR3: TGTGCCAGCAGCTTTGACACAGGGGACTATGGCTACACCTTC.

The V gene is TRBV2, the J gene TRBJ1-2; 9 bases match TRBD1. The V gene's germline CDR1 is SNHLY and CDR2 FYNNEI. Germline trimming cut 3 bases from V and 4 bases from J; bases unmatched to any gene: 6. CDR3 size: 15 residues. The CDR3: CASSETGGPSYGYTF. The CDR3 coding sequence is TGTGCCAGCAGTGAGACAGGGGGGCCTAGCTATGGCTACACCTTC.

In DNA, the CDR3 is TGTGCCAGCAGTGGGAGGACAGGCCCCGTCGTCTACGAGCAGTACTTC. Its protein product is CASSGRTGPVVYEQYF. V is TRBV27 and J is TRBJ2-7, with D possibly being TRBD1 (7 bases). The germline V gene encodes CDR1 MNHEY and CDR2 SMNVEV (reference sequence). Trimming removed 5 bases from V and 3 bases from J, with 20 bases in between. This CDR3 is built from 16 residues.

The genes are TRBV9 and TRBJ2-3; no definite D call. The CDR3 is 13 residues long. Germline-derived CDR1 and CDR2 are SGDLS and YYNGEE. Trimming removed 0 bases from V and 10 bases from J, with 12 bases in between. The CDR3 protein is CASSVGLAFAQYF. The CDR3 nucleotides are TGTGCCAGCAGCGTAGGTCTGGCCTTCGCGCAGTATTTT.

This clone appeared a few times. The chain is built from TRBV4-1 and TRBJ1-1; 9 bases agree with TRBD1. CDR3 length equals 15 residues. J gave up 1 base and V 5 bases, and 5 bases lay outside the gene matches. Germline V CDR1 and CDR2: MGHRA, YSYEKL. The CDR3 nucleotides are TGCGCCAGCAGCACCCGGGACAGGGAGAACACTGAAGCTTTCTTT. This sequence encodes CASSTRDRENTEAFF.

The V gene is TRBV4-1, the J gene TRBJ1-1; TRBD1 matches 9 bases. In germline, CDR1 is MGHRA, CDR2 YSYEKL. Germline trimming cut 4 bases from V and 6 bases from J; bases unmatched to any gene: 9. The CDR3 is made up of 15 amino acids. The DNA for the CDR3 is TGCGCCAGCAGCCTAGGACAGGGGATAACCGCTGAAGCTTTCTTT. Protein: CASSLGQGITAEAFF.

This clone was seen just once. The V gene is TRBV15, the J gene TRBJ1-5, with no clear D. Trimming took 11 bases from V and 7 from J, leaving 15 bases between them. CDR1 is LNHNV, CDR2 YYDKDF, per germline (reference sequence). This CDR3 spans 12 amino acids. The CDR3 DNA is TGTGCCTCGTCCGTGACGGGACAGCCCCAGCATTTT. It specifies CASSVTGQPQHF.

For the CDR3, the DNA is TGTGCCAGCAGCTCCGGGACAGGGAACACTGAAGCTTTCTTT. The encoded protein is CASSSGTGNTEAFF. The chain carries TRBV11-3 and TRBJ1-1, with 8 positions matching TRBD1. This CDR3 has 14 amino acids. With V trimmed by 4 bases and J by 1 base, 2 bases remained unmatched. Germline V gene lookup returns CDR1 SGHNT and CDR2 YENEEA. Full variable domain (rest looked up from reference TRBV11-3 and TRBJ1-1): EAGVVQSPRYKIIEKKQPVAFWCNPISGHNTLYWYLQNLGQGPELLIRYENEEAVDDSQLPKDRFSAERLKGVDSTLKIQPAELGDSAVYLCASSSGTGNTEAFFGQGTRLTVV.

The V call is TRBV9, the J call TRBJ2-3; D is uncertain. The germline V and J ends were trimmed by 0 bases and 1 base, with 9 bases remaining between them. The CDR3 extends over 15 amino acids. CDR1 and CDR2 (germline): SGDLS, YYNGEE. CDR3 in DNA: TGTGCCAGCAGCGTAGAGCCCTCCCGCACAGATACGCAGTATTTT. As protein: CASSVEPSRTDTQYF.

The rearrangement joins TRBV6-1 to TRBJ2-7; D remains ambiguous. V was cut by 4 bases and J by 3 bases, with 4 bases left in between. The CDR3 extends over 11 amino acids. Germline V gene lookup returns CDR1 MNHNS and CDR2 SASEGT. DNA of the CDR3: TGTGCCAGCAGTGCGGGCTACGAGCAGTACTTC. This sequence encodes CASSAGYEQYF.

The chain joins TRBV4-1 to TRBJ2-7, with D possibly matching TRBD1 (6 bases). This CDR3 is built from 14 residues. The ends were cut back, 6 bases at V and 6 bases at J, with 18 bases in the middle. In germline, CDR1 is MGHRA, CDR2 YSYEKL. This CDR3 reads CASRRASGHPEQYF. In DNA form, the CDR3 reads TGCGCCAGCAGACGCGCGTCGGGACACCCCGAGCAGTACTTC.

This clone has just one count. Other DNA sequences from this sample encode an identical CDR3 as well. V gene TRBV27 combines with J gene TRBJ2-7, with D perhaps TRBD2 (5 bases). In germline, CDR1 is MNHEY, CDR2 SMNVEV (reference sequence). Trimming took off 5 bases at V and 4 bases at J, with 9 bases between the two ends. The CDR3 is 12 amino acids. In DNA, the CDR3 is TGTGCCAGCAGTCTTTCGGGGTACGAGCAGTACTTC. Translation gives CASSLSGYEQYF.

The CDR3 region is CASSAGWGQGPATNEKLFF. In DNA, the CDR3 is TGTGCCAGCAGCGCTGGGTGGGGACAGGGGCCTGCAACTAATGAAAAACTGTTTTTT. The chain carries TRBV9 and TRBJ1-4; 10 positions match TRBD1. J was trimmed by 0 bases and V by 3 bases; bases with no gene match: 11. Germline CDR1 is SGDLS and CDR2 is YYNGEE. CDR3 length: 19 residues. The full variable domain, completed using reference TRBV9 and TRBJ1-4, is DSGVTQTPKHLITATGQRVTLRCSPRSGDLSVYWYQQSLDQGLQFLIQYYNGEERAKGNILERFSAQQFPDLHSELNLSSLELGDSALYFCASSAGWGQGPATNEKLFFGSGTQLSVL.

The V and J genes are TRBV7-9 and TRBJ1-2; 7 bases map to TRBD1. J lost 4 bases, V lost 0 bases, and 5 bases had no gene match. Germline V gene sequence: CDR1 SEHNR, CDR2 FQNEAQ (reference sequence). The CDR3 spans 15 residues. CDR3 DNA: TGTGCCAGCAGCTTAGCCGGGACAGCGTCCTATGGCTACACCTTC. It specifies CASSLAGTASYGYTF.